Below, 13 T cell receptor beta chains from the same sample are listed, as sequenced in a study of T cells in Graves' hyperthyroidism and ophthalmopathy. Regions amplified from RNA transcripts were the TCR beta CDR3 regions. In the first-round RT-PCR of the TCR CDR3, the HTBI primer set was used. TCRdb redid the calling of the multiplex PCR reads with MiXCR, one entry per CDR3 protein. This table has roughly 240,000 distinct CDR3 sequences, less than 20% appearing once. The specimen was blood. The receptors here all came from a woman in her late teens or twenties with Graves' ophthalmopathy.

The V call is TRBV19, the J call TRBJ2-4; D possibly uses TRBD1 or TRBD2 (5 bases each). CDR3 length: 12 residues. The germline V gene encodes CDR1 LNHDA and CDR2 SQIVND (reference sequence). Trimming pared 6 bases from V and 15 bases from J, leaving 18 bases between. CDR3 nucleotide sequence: TGTGCCAGTAGAACCGGGGCCAAAACATGGTACTTC. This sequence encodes CASRTGAKTWYF. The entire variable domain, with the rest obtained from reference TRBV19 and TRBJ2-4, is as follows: DGGITQSPKYLFRKEGQNVTLSCEQNLNHDAMYWYRQDPGQGLRLIYYSQIVNDFQKGDIAEGYSVSREKKESFPLTVTSAQKNPTAFYLCASRTGAKTWYFGAGTRLSVL.

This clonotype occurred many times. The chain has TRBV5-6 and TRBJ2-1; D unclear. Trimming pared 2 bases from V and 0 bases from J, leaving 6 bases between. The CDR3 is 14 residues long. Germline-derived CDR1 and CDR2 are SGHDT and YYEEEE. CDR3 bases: TGTGCCAGCAGCTTATCGAGCTCCTACAATGAGCAGTTCTTC. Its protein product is CASSLSSSYNEQFF.

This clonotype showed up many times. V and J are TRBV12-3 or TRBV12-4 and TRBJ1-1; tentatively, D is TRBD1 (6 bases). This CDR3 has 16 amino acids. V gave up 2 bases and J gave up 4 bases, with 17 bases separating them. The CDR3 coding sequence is TGTGCCAGCAGTTTAATCTTGGGGGCCCCGGGCACTGAAGCTTTCTTT. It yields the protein CASSLILGAPGTEAFF.

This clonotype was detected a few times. CDR3 loop: CASSRELNGDYYGYTF. The DNA for the CDR3 is TGTGCCAGCAGCCGAGAATTAAACGGGGACTACTATGGCTACACCTTC. This chain links TRBV11-2 with TRBJ1-2; a weak D match, TRBD1 (5 bases). The V gene lost 5 bases and the J gene lost 3 bases, with 19 bases spanning the gap. Germline lookup yields CDR1 SGHAT and CDR2 FQNNGV. The CDR3 totals 16 residues.

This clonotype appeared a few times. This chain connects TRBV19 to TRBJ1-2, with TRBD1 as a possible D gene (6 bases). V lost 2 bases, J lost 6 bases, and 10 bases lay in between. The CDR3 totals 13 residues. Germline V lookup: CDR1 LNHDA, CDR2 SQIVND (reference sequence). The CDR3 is CASSIYGGDGYTF. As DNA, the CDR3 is TGTGCCAGTAGTATATATGGGGGCGATGGCTACACCTTC.

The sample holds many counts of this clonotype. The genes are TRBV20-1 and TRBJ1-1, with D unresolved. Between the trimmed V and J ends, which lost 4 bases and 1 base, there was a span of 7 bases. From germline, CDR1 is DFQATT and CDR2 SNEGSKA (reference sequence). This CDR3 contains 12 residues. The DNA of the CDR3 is TGCAGTGCTAAGAGGACGAACACTGAAGCTTTCTTT. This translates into CSAKRTNTEAFF.

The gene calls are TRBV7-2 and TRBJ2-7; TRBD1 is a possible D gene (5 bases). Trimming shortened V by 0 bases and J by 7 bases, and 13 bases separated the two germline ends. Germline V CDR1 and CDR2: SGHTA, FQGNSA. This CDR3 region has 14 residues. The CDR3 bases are TGTGCCAGCAGCTTAGCCCGAGGACAAGGGGAGCAGTACTTC. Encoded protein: CASSLARGQGEQYF.

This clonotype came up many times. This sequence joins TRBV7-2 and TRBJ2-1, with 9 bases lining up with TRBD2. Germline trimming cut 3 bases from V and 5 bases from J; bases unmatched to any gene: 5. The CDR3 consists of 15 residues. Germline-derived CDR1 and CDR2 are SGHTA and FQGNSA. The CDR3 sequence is CASSFGLASHNEQFF. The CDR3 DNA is TGTGCCAGCAGCTTCGGACTAGCGAGTCACAATGAGCAGTTCTTC.

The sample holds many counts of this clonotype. CDR3 loop: CASRQLGAGANVLTF. Written as DNA, the CDR3 is TGTGCCAGCAGGCAGTTAGGTGCTGGGGCCAACGTCCTGACTTTC. This chain uses TRBV6-1 with TRBJ2-6; unclear D gene. Trimming removed 6 bases at V and 2 bases at J, with 11 bases between. Germline-derived CDR1 and CDR2 are MNHNS and SASEGT. The CDR3 runs to 15 residues.

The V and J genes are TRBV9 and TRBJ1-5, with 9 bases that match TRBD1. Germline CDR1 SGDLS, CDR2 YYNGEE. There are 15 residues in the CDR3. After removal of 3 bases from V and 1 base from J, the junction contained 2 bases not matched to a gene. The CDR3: CASSAGTGSNQPQHF. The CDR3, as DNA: TGTGCCAGCAGCGCCGGGACAGGGAGCAATCAGCCCCAGCATTTT.

The DNA of the CDR3 is TGTGCCAGCAACCCTAGCGGGAGTGGCAATGAGCAGTTCTTC. The encoded protein is CASNPSGSGNEQFF. This chain joins TRBV7-2 and TRBJ2-1, with 10 bases fitting TRBD2. Germline CDR1 is SGHTA and CDR2 is FQGNSA. Trimming at V came to 7 bases and at J to 6 bases, leaving 6 bases not matched to a gene. CDR3 size: 14 residues.

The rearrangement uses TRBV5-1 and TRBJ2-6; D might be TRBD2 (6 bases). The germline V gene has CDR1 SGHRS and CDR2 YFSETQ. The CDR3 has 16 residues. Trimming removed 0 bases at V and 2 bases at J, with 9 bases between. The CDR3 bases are TGCGCCAGCAGCTTGGAGGCGGGAACTGGGGCCAACGTCCTGACTTTC. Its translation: CASSLEAGTGANVLTF.

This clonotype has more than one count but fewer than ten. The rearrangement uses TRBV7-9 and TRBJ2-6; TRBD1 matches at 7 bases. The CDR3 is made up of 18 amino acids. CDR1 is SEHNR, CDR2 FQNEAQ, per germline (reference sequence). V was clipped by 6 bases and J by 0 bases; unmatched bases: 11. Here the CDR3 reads CASRSNRGLSSGANVLTF. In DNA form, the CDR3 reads TGTGCCAGCAGGTCCAACAGGGGATTAAGCTCTGGGGCCAACGTCCTGACTTTC.